One and the same sample provided the 15 T cell receptor beta chains below, sequenced in a study of blood T cell repertoires in COVID-19. Produced via immunoSEQ multiplex PCR; TCRdb's table is partial and in-frame only. The sample has approximately 76,000 clones; around nine tenths are singletons. Material: peripheral blood. The source is a woman between 55 and 75 years old with acute or convalescent COVID-19.

This clone was observed a single time. The chain employs TRBV28 and TRBJ1-2; no definite D call. Trimming stripped 4 bases from V and 0 bases from J, with 12 bases between. Germline V CDR1 and CDR2: MDHEN, SYDVKM. There are 15 residues in the CDR3. CDR3 in amino acids: CASSSRRRANYGYTF. DNA for the CDR3: TGTGCCAGCAGTTCCCGACGGAGAGCTAACTATGGCTACACCTTC.

The chain links TRBV4-2 to TRBJ1-1; no definite D call. V lost 0 bases, J lost 10 bases, and 9 bases lay in between. The CDR3 consists of 12 residues. CDR1 and CDR2 from the germline V gene are LGHNA and YNFKEQ. CDR3 sequence reads: CASSQDQERAFF. As DNA, the CDR3 is TGTGCCAGCAGCCAAGACCAAGAGCGAGCTTTCTTT.

The chain employs TRBV2 and TRBJ2-1; possible D gene TRBD2, 5 bases. Trimming pared 7 bases from V and 1 base from J, leaving 14 bases between. There are 15 residues in the CDR3. Per germline, CDR1 SNHLY and CDR2 FYNNEI. CDR3 amino acids: CASILSEGSYNEQFF. CDR3 sequence (DNA): TGTGCCAGCATCCTTAGCGAAGGATCCTACAATGAGCAGTTCTTC.

This sequence joins TRBV28 and TRBJ2-2; 7 positions agree with TRBD2. Germline CDR1 MDHEN, CDR2 SYDVKM. The CDR3 has 14 amino acids. V dropped 10 bases and J dropped 1; count of bases not matched to a gene: 6. The CDR3 sequence: CATTGLLNTGELFF. CDR3 coding DNA: TGTGCCACCACGGGACTACTGAACACCGGGGAGCTGTTTTTT.

The rearrangement joins TRBV6-1 to TRBJ2-3, with 7 bases lining up with TRBD2. V shed 3 bases and J 5 bases; nucleotides not matched to a gene: 5. Germline CDR1 MNHNS, CDR2 SASEGT. This CDR3 has 14 amino acids. CDR3: CASSDGGEGDTQYF. The CDR3, as DNA: TGTGCCAGCAGTGATGGCGGGGAGGGAGATACGCAGTATTTT.

The rearrangement uses TRBV5-1 and TRBJ1-3; TRBD1 might be the D (5 bases). V gave up 1 base and J gave up 0 bases, with 8 bases separating them. The CDR3 is made up of 15 amino acids. Germline lookup yields CDR1 SGHRS and CDR2 YFSETQ. The DNA of the CDR3 is TGCGCCAGCAGCTTGAACGGGGGCTCTGGAAACACCATATATTTT. It encodes CASSLNGGSGNTIYF. The variable domain in full, with the rest retrieved from reference TRBV5-1 and TRBJ1-3, is KAGVTQTPRYLIKTRGQQVTLSCSPISGHRSVSWYQQTPGQGLQFLFEYFSETQRNKGNFPGRFSGRQFSNSRSEMNVSTLELGDSALYLCASSLNGGSGNTIYFGEGSWLTVV.

The CDR3 sequence is CASSRQGDYEQYF. The CDR3 DNA reads as TGTGCCAGCAGCAGGCAGGGGGACTACGAGCAGTACTTC. This sequence joins TRBV28 and TRBJ2-7, with 7 bases aligning to TRBD1. The germline CDR1 and CDR2 sequences are MDHEN and SYDVKM. The CDR3 contains 13 residues. J gave up 3 bases and V 6 bases, and 5 bases lay outside the gene matches.

This chain joins TRBV5-1 and TRBJ2-1; TRBD2 matches 13 bases. Germline V CDR1 and CDR2: SGHRS, YFSETQ. Losses at the gene ends were 0 bases for V and 9 bases for J; bases not matched to a gene: 9. This CDR3 comprises 17 residues. Here the CDR3 DNA reads TGCGCCAGCAGCTTGGCAGCACTAGCGGGGGGGCATGCTGAGCAGTTCTTC. This gives the protein CASSLAALAGGHAEQFF. Variable domain in full (rest from reference TRBV5-1 and TRBJ2-1): KAGVTQTPRYLIKTRGQQVTLSCSPISGHRSVSWYQQTPGQGLQFLFEYFSETQRNKGNFPGRFSGRQFSNSRSEMNVSTLELGDSALYLCASSLAALAGGHAEQFFGPGTRLTVL.

This clone is a singleton in its sample. This chain uses TRBV19 with TRBJ2-1; 7 bases agree with TRBD1. This CDR3 has 17 residues. The germline V gene has CDR1 LNHDA and CDR2 SQIVND (reference sequence). With 4 bases clipped from V and 7 bases from J, the junction kept 16 bases outside the gene matches. The CDR3 bases are TGTGCCAGTAGTAACAGACAGGGCCTTTCTATTATGAATGAGCAGTTCTTC. Amino acids: CASSNRQGLSIMNEQFF.

The rearrangement uses TRBV6-5 and TRBJ1-1; D unclear. CDR3 size: 13 residues. V lost 5 bases, J lost 2 bases, and 9 bases lay in between. Per germline, CDR1 MNHEY and CDR2 SVGAGI. The chain's CDR3 is CASSLTPNTEAFF. The CDR3 DNA reads TGTGCCAGCAGTCTGACACCCAACACTGAAGCTTTCTTT.

The rearrangement joins TRBV27 to TRBJ1-1; D gene uncertain. Germline V gene data show CDR1 as MNHEY and CDR2 as SMNVEV (reference sequence). This CDR3 has 14 amino acids. V was shortened by 3 bases and J by 0 bases, with 8 bases between the two germline ends. CDR3 DNA sequence: TGTGCCAGCAGTTTCTGGCGGATGAACACTGAAGCTTTCTTT. Translation: CASSFWRMNTEAFF.

This clone was seen only once. The chain has TRBV30 and TRBJ1-5; perhaps TRBD1 as D (5 bases). This CDR3 has 13 residues. V was cut by 3 bases and J by 7 bases, with 13 bases left in between. Per the germline V gene, CDR1 is GTSNPN and CDR2 is SVGIG (reference sequence). This CDR3 is CAWSGGRGQPQHF. For the CDR3, the DNA is TGTGCCTGGAGCGGGGGTAGGGGACAGCCCCAGCATTTT.

The chain recombines TRBV10-1 with TRBJ1-5, with D unclear. Deletions cut 8 bases from V and 8 bases from J, with 4 bases between. Germline V lookup: CDR1 WNHNN, CDR2 SYGVQD (reference sequence). CDR3 length equals 9 residues. The CDR3 reads CASREPQHF. The CDR3 coding sequence is TGCGCCAGCCGGGAGCCCCAGCATTTT.

This clone was counted only a few times. The gene calls are TRBV19 and TRBJ1-5, with TRBD1 matching 7 bases. The CDR3 is made up of 14 amino acids. Germline CDR1 LNHDA, CDR2 SQIVND (reference sequence). The V gene end was trimmed by 7 bases and the J gene end by 7 bases; junction bases not matched to a gene: 10. The CDR3 here is CASTSTGSGQPQHF. As DNA, the CDR3 is TGTGCCAGTACCTCGACAGGGAGTGGCCAGCCCCAGCATTTT.

The chain has TRBV5-1 and TRBJ2-7; TRBD1 agrees at 9 bases. CDR1 and CDR2 from the germline V gene are SGHRS and YFSETQ. The CDR3 extends over 13 amino acids. With 6 bases clipped from V and 5 bases from J, the junction kept 6 bases outside the gene matches. CDR3 sequence: CASNLGQGNEQYF. In DNA, the CDR3 is TGCGCCAGCAATCTCGGACAGGGGAACGAGCAGTACTTC.